This T cell receptor beta chain was identified in a study of OX40 agonist ivuxolimab in advanced cancers. In the study overall: Every 2 weeks, patients received ivuxolimab intravenously, dosed at 0.01 to 10 mg/kg. Whole-study results and caveats: Among the lowest peripheral clonal expansion occurred in 0.1-3.0 mg/kg partial responders.

A remark on this clone: Its specificity is unknown.

The V gene's germline CDR1 is MNHEY and CDR2 SVGAGI. The CDR3 is made up of 14 amino acids. The ends were cut back, 4 bases at V and 5 bases at J, with 12 bases in the middle. Method: immunoSEQ multiplex PCR; TCRdb's copy keeps in-frame clones and lacks some. The sample comprises over 50,000 clones, around 90% of which are singletons, and around a quarter rests with the top ten. Blood draws occurred at baseline, cycle 4 day 1, and cycle 7 day 1. V gene TRBV6-5 combines with J gene TRBJ2-1; no reliable D call. This specimen was CD4+ or CD8+ T cells sorted from blood, taken in a trial of the OX40 agonist ivuxolimab. The TCR was taken from an adult with an advanced solid tumor such as melanoma, head and neck, liver or kidney cancer. The CDR3 coding sequence is TGTGCCAGCAGTTTACTCGGAGTCAACAATGAGCAGTTCTTC. Its protein product is CASSLLGVNNEQFF.